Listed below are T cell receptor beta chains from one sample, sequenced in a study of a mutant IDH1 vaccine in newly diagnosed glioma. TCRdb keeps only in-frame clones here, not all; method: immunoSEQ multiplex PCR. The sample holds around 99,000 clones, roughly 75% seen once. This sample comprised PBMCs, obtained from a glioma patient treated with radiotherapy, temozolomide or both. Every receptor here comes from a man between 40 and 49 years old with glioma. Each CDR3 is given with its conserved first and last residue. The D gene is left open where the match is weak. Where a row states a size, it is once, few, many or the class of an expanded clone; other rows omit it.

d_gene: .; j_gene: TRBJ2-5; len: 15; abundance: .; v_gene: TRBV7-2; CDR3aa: CASSLSRGLQETQYF; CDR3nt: TGTGCCAGCAGCTTATCCCGGGGGTTGCAAGAGACCCAGTACTTC
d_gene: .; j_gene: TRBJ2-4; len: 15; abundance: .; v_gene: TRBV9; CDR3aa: CASSVEAKAKNIQYF; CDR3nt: TGTGCCAGCAGCGTAGAAGCAAAAGCCAAAAACATTCAGTACTTC
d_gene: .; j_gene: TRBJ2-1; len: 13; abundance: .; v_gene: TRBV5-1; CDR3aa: CASSLDLFYEQFF; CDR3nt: TGCGCCAGCAGCTTGGACTTATTCTATGAGCAGTTCTTC
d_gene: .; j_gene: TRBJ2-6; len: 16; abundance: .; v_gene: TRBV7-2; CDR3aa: CASSSQRGSGANVLTF; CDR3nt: TGTGCCAGCAGCTCCCAGAGGGGGTCTGGGGCCAACGTCCTGACTTTC
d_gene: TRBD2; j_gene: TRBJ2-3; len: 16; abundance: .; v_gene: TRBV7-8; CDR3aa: CASSLASGRATDTQYF; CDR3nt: TGTGCCAGCAGCTTAGCTAGCGGGAGGGCCACAGATACGCAGTATTTT
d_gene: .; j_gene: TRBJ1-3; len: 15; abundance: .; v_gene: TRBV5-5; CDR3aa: CASSTTGGDGNTIYF; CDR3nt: TGTGCCAGCAGCACGACGGGGGGCGATGGAAACACCATATATTTT
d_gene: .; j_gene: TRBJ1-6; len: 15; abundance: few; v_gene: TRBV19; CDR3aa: CASSGGRLVNSPLHF; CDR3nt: TGTGCCAGTAGTGGTGGAAGACTCGTGAATTCACCCCTCCACTTT
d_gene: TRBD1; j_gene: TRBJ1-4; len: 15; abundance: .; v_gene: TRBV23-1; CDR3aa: CASNPVGTDLEKLFF; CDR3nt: TGCGCCAGCAACCCCGTCGGGACAGATCTTGAAAAACTGTTTTTT
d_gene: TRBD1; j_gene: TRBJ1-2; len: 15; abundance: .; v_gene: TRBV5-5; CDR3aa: CASSLAAQGKYGYTF; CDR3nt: TGTGCCAGCAGCTTGGCCGCACAGGGGAAATATGGCTACACCTTC
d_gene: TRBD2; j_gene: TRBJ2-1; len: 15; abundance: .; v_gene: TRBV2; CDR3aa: CASRSGTISYNEQFF; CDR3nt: TGTGCCAGCAGATCCGGGACTATCTCCTACAATGAGCAGTTCTTC
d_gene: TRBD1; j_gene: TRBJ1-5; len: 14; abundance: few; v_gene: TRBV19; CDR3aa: CASSPGTGAQPQHF; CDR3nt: TGTGCCAGTAGTCCGGGGACAGGGGCCCAGCCCCAGCATTTT
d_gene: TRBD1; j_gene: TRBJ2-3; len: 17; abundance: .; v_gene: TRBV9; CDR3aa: CASTRGTGMEGTDTQYF; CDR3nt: TGTGCCAGCACCCGGGGGACAGGGATGGAGGGCACAGATACGCAGTATTTT
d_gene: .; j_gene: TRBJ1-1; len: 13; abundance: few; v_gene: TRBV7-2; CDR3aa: CASSQQLGTEAFF; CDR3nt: TGTGCCAGCAGCCAACAGTTAGGCACTGAAGCTTTCTTT
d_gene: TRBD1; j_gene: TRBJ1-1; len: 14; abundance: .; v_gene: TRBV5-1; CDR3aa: CASSLWDRGFEAFF; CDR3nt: TGCGCCAGCAGCTTGTGGGACAGGGGGTTTGAAGCTTTCTTT
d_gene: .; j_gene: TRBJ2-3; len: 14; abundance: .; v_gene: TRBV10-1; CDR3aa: CASSPGGRTDTQYF; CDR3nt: TGCGCCAGCAGCCCCGGGGGGCGCACAGATACGCAGTATTTT
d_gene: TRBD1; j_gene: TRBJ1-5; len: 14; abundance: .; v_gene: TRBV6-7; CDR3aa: CASSRGQGHQPQHF; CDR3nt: TGTGCCAGCAGCAGGGGACAGGGACATCAGCCCCAGCATTTT
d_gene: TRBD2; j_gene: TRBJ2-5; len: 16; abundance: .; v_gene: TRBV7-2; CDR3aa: CASSVASGSGRETQYF; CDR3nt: TGTGCCAGCAGCGTCGCTAGCGGGAGTGGTCGGGAGACCCAGTACTTC
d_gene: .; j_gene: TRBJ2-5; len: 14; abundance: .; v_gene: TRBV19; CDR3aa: CASRLHGTQETQYF; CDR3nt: TGTGCCAGTAGACTTCACGGAACCCAAGAGACCCAGTACTTC
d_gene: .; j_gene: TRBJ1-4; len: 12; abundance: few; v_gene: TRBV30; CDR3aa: CAWSKLGGKLFF; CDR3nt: TGTGCCTGGAGTAAGCTAGGAGGAAAACTGTTTTTT
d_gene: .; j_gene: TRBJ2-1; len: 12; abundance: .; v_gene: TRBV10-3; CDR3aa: CANGPQGNEQFF; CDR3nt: TGTGCCAACGGACCCCAAGGAAATGAGCAGTTCTTC
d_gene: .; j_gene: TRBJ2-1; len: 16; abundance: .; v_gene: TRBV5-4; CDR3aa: CASSWGAAPSYNEQFF; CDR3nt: TGTGCCAGCAGCTGGGGCGCGGCCCCCTCCTACAATGAGCAGTTCTTC
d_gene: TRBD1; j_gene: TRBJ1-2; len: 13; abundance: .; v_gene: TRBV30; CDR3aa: CAWRRGQGGGYTF; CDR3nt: TGTGCCTGGAGACGAGGACAGGGTGGTGGCTACACCTTC
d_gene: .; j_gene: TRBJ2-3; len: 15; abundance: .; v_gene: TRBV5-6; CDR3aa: CASSWGPRGTDTQYF; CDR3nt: TGTGCCAGCAGCTGGGGCCCCCGGGGCACAGATACGCAGTATTTT
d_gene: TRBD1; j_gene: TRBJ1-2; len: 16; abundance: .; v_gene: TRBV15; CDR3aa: CATREEGQGLFNGYTF; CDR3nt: TGTGCCACCAGAGAGGAGGGACAGGGCTTATTCAATGGCTACACCTTC
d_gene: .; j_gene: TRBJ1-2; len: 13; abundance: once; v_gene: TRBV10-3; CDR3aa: CAITGGPNYGYTF; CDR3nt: TGTGCCATCACCGGGGGACCCAACTATGGCTACACCTTC
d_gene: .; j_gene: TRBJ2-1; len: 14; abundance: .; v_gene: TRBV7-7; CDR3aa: CASSLEVAHNEQFF; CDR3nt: TGTGCTAGCAGCTTAGAGGTAGCGCACAATGAGCAGTTCTTC
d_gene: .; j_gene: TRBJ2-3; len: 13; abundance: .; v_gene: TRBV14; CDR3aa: CASSPPAWDTQYF; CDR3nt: TGTGCCAGCAGCCCCCCGGCTTGGGATACGCAGTATTTT
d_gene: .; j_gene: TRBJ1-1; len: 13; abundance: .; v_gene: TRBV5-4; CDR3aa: CASSSHLNTEAFF; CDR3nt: TGTGCCAGCAGCTCACATTTGAACACTGAAGCTTTCTTT
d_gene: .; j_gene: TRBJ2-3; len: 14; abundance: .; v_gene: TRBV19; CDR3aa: CASSIDPNTDTQYF; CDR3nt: TGTGCCAGTAGTATAGATCCAAACACAGATACGCAGTATTTT
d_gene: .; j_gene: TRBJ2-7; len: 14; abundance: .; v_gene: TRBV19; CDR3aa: CASTNQGPPYEQYF; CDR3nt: TGTGCCAGTACCAACCAGGGGCCCCCCTACGAGCAGTACTTC
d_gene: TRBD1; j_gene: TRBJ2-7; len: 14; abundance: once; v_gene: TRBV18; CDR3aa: CASSPDRGAYEQYF; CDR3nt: TGTGCCAGCTCACCAGACAGGGGGGCCTACGAGCAGTACTTC
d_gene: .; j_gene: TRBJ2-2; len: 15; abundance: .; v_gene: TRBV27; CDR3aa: CASSRPAGNTGELFF; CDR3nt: TGTGCCAGCAGCCGACCTGCGGGGAACACCGGGGAGCTGTTTTTT
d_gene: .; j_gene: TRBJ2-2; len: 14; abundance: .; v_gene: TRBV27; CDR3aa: CASSITYSAGELFF; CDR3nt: TGTGCCAGCAGTATAACGTACAGTGCCGGGGAGCTGTTTTTT
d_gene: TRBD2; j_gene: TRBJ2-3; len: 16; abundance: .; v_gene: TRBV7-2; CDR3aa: CASSLLGGGSTDTQYF; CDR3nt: TGTGCCAGCAGCTTACTAGGCGGGGGGAGCACAGATACGCAGTATTTT
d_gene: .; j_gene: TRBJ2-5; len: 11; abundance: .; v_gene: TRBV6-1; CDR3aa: CASRLLETQYF; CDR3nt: TGTGCCAGCAGGCTTTTGGAGACCCAGTACTTC